This passage covers 5 T cell receptor beta chains from one sample sequenced in a study of blood T cell repertoires in COVID-19. The protocol was immunoSEQ multiplex PCR, while the TCRdb copy is restricted to in-frame clones and leaves out a portion. The sample has approximately 240,000 clones; 82% are singletons. Input material: peripheral blood. These receptors were taken from a woman older than 75 with active or convalescent COVID-19.

The rearrangement uses TRBV6-5 and TRBJ1-4; possible D gene TRBD1, 6 bases. The CDR3 totals 14 residues. Germline CDR1 MNHEY, CDR2 SVGAGI. V dropped 6 bases and J dropped 10 bases, with 18 bases sitting between them. The CDR3 coding sequence is TGTGCCAGCAGCCCCACGGTAGGGGGGGGAAAACTGTTTTTT. Protein product: CASSPTVGGGKLFF.

This clone was seen a few times. CDR3 sequence (DNA): TGTGCCAGCAGGAGGGGCGGGGGAGGGAATGAAAAACTGTTTTTT. It yields the protein CASRRGGGGNEKLFF. This sequence joins TRBV25-1 and TRBJ1-4, with D maybe TRBD1 (5 bases). Trimming cost V 6 bases and J 5 bases, with 16 bases left between them. Germline values: CDR1 MGHDK, CDR2 SYGVNS. The CDR3 spans 15 residues.

V usage is TRBV7-9 and J usage is TRBJ1-2; 10 bases align to TRBD1. The J segment lost 8 bases and the V segment lost 5 bases, leaving 14 bases of the junction unmatched. This CDR3 is built from 16 residues. From germline, CDR1 is SEHNR and CDR2 FQNEAQ (reference sequence). The CDR3 sequence is CASSPRTGGKAEGYTF. CDR3 DNA sequence: TGTGCCAGCAGCCCCCGGACAGGGGGTAAGGCTGAGGGCTACACCTTC. The entire variable domain, with the rest obtained from reference TRBV7-9 and TRBJ1-2, is as follows: DTGVSQNPRHKITKRGQNVTFRCDPISEHNRLYWYRQTLGQGPEFLTYFQNEAQLEKSRLLSDRFSAERPKGSFSTLEIQRTEQGDSAMYLCASSPRTGGKAEGYTFGSGTRLTVV.

The chain employs TRBV5-4 and TRBJ1-1; D not resolved. The CDR3 is 15 amino acids. Trimming took off 1 base at V and 0 bases at J, with 10 bases between the two ends. The germline gives CDR1 SGHNT, CDR2 YYREEE (reference sequence). The CDR3 loop reads CASSLSGGLNTEAFF. CDR3 sequence (DNA): TGTGCCAGCAGCTTGTCCGGCGGGTTGAACACTGAAGCTTTCTTT. The complete variable domain, with remaining parts taken from reference TRBV5-4 and TRBJ1-1, reads ETGVTQSPTHLIKTRGQQVTLRCSSQSGHNTVSWYQQALGQGPQFIFQYYREEENGRGNFPPRFSGLQFPNYSSELNVNALELDDSALYLCASSLSGGLNTEAFFGQGTRLTVV.

The chain has TRBV6-1 and TRBJ2-1, with 8 bases matching TRBD1. Germline V gene data show CDR1 as MNHNS and CDR2 as SASEGT. The junction had 16 bases not matched to a gene; V was cut back by 4 bases and J by 8 bases. The CDR3 loop spans 17 amino acids. The CDR3 spells CASSATGQGLIMDEQFF. In nucleotides, the CDR3 is TGTGCCAGCAGTGCAACCGGACAGGGATTGATAATGGATGAGCAGTTCTTC.